The source of this T cell receptor beta chain is a study of tumor and adjacent non-tumor tissue in lung cancer. TCRbeta libraries were built with three rounds of nested PCR, modified from ARM-PCR. TCRdb reprocessed the multiplex PCR reads with MiXCR, giving one entry per CDR3 protein. The profile covers some 100,000 distinct CDR3 sequences, with approximately 60% appearing a single time and around 19% taken by the ten largest. RNA was extracted from bulk tissue without any cell sorting. More than 3 cm separated this lung sample from the edge of the tumor. The germline V gene encodes CDR1 DFQATT and CDR2 SNEGSKA (reference sequence). The CDR3 has 11 residues. This clonotype has a single count.

Sequenced sample: distant non-tumor lung tissue. The chain employs TRBV20-1 and TRBJ1-6; no reliable D call. This clonotype originated in a young man with non-small cell lung cancer. The CDR3 sequence: CSVPGRGALHF. As DNA, the CDR3 is TGCAGCGTACCGGGCCGTGGGGCCCTCCACTTT.